This T cell receptor beta chain was sequenced in a study of T cell responses to AZD1222 COVID-19 vaccine (dated by TCRdb to the early 2020s). For the study in its entirety: AZD1222 recipients with second doses at about 4 weeks or about 12 weeks were pooled, because spike-specific TCR depth and breadth did not differ between schedules. Trial participants were enrolled into age subgroups of 18-55, 56-69 and 70-plus years, which contained approximately 150, 28 and 58 TCR-sequenced participants, respectively. TCR sequencing was performed for 230 to 250 trial participants, of whom around 210 were given two doses of AZD1222 and around 25 were given two doses of MenACWY control vaccine.

Reading the label with the study, this specimen's time point is: baseline before first vaccination. Samples from vaccinated people were obtained from the UK trials COV001 and COV002, which included a single-blind randomized controlled phase 2/3 trial of AZD1222 (ChAdOx1 nCoV-19) in healthy adults. For TCRbeta chain sequencing, PBMC samples were collected from trial participants at day 0 and at day 28 after the second dose. From the cysteine up to the phenylalanine, the CDR3 has a length of 18 residues. Of all the DNA, just the CDR3 is kept, 54 bases in frame from base 1. V is cut by 4 bases and J by 0 bases, and the space between the germline ends is 20 bases. The germline V gene encodes CDR1 SGHDT and CDR2 YYEEEE. As concerns this clone: What antigen it recognizes has not been identified. No base quality values were provided; no much bigger clone lies one nucleotide off.

Overall study outcomes, separate from this receptor: Only a handful of AZD1222 recipients were SARS-CoV-2 seropositive at baseline, limiting conclusions about previously exposed vaccinees. After two AZD1222 doses, both the breadth and the depth of spike-specific TCRs were significantly higher than at day 0 and than in MenACWY recipients. Vaccine-associated CD4 TCRs spanned the whole spike protein, with dominant responses in regions 160-218 and 743-854. Because no samples from the day 14 peak response were available, repertoires could be characterized only after the peak T cell response. Most participants were white British and females outnumbered males, and the authors suggested that clonal diversity may have been underestimated. Nearly half of unique spike-specific TCRs reportedly recognized epitopes outside regions mutated in the B.1.351 and B.1.1.7 variants. The 56-69-year group was small, and its depth increase did not reach significance, likely because of low power.

The CDR3 regions of human TCRbeta chains were analyzed by immunosequencing. Turning to the authors' computational methods: TCRs in the repertoires were matched against a reference library of SARS-CoV-2-specific TCRs that had been generated with the MIRA antigen-specificity platform. Breadth was defined as the fraction of unique TCRs that were SARS-CoV-2-associated, and depth was defined as the fraction of total T cells that were SARS-CoV-2-associated. Using the MIRA data, every spike-specific TCR was mapped to the spike region that the TCR reacted to and assigned to either a CD4 or a CD8 class. Log10-transformed breadth and depth values were compared by one-way ANOVA with Sidak's multiple comparisons tests. TCRdb re-hosts the immuneACCESS table, in-frame sequences only. Its copies lack some clones; in the studies checked, an unresolved V gene accounts for under half of them, and the cause for the rest is not known. V and J calls and clone size come straight from that table; D and trimming were deduced from the DNA. The sample table records about 170,000 clones; approximately 92% of these occur just once. About 1.6% of the sample belongs to the ten largest clones.

The specimen comprised peripheral blood, sampled on day 0 of AZD1222 vaccination. The chain was built from TRBV5-6 and TRBJ1-5, with the D gene not clear enough to name. The receptor was derived from an adult in good health. The CDR3 is CASSAHGVGPYSNQPQHF. The nucleotide sequence reads as follows: TGTGCCAGCAGCGCCCACGGGGTAGGTCCATATAGCAATCAGCCCCAGCATTTT.